These T cell receptor beta chains were read from a single sample in a study of human T cells and chemical hapten exposure. TCRdb re-called the RACE reads through MiXCR, storing one row per CDR3 protein. The sample shows about 130,000 distinct CDR3 sequences, approximately 9.1% of them seen only once. Sequenced input: whole blood. Receptors were obtained from a male donor in good health. Some clones in this sample may be carry-over from other donors' samples. CDR3s include the opening cysteine and the closing phenylalanine or tryptophan. The order of the fields is J gene, clone size, D gene, V gene, CDR3 DNA, CDR3 protein. D genes are given only for firm matches. A row's size may be missing; if present it is once, few, many or a size class.

>TRBJ2-3|few|.|TRBV6-2/TRBV6-3
TGTGCCACTCGGGGCTTGACTCATAGCACAGATACGCAGTATTTT
CATRGLTHSTDTQYF
>TRBJ1-2|few|TRBD1|TRBV3-1
TGTGCCAGCAGCCAAGAGGAAACAGGGGGGATAAACGACCATGGCTACACCTTC
CASSQEETGGINDHGYTF
>TRBJ1-3|few|TRBD1|TRBV20-1
TGCAGTGCTAGACCTCCACAGGGGGCAGGTGGAAACACCATATATTTT
CSARPPQGAGGNTIYF
>TRBJ2-1|few|.|TRBV7-2
TGTGCCAGCAGCTTAGGGGGGAGAGACAATGAGCAGTTCTTC
CASSLGGRDNEQFF
>TRBJ1-6|.|TRBD1|TRBV12-3/TRBV12-4
TGTGCCAGCAGTCCCGGGACAGGGGTCCCCCAGGGCTCCTATAATTCACCCCTCCACTTT
CASSPGTGVPQGSYNSPLHF
>TRBJ2-5|.|TRBD1|TRBV27
TGTGCCAGCGGCCGGACAGGGGCGTCGGGGGCCCAGTACTTC
CASGRTGASGAQYF
>TRBJ1-1|many|.|TRBV27
TGTGCCAGCTCAGGCCTGAACACTGAAGCTTTCTTT
CASSGLNTEAFF
>TRBJ2-3|many|.|TRBV7-2
TGTGCCAGCAGCTTATTCGGGTTACCCACAGATACGCAGTATTTT
CASSLFGLPTDTQYF
>TRBJ1-2|.|.|TRBV5-4
TGTGCCAGCAGCTTAGCAGGGGTTAGTGGCTACACCTTC
CASSLAGVSGYTF
>TRBJ1-6|.|.|TRBV29-1
TGCAGCGTTTCACAGGGAGGAGGGGATTCACCCCTCCACTTT
CSVSQGGGDSPLHF
>TRBJ2-1|.|.|TRBV6-5
TGTGCCAGCAGTTACGACCTCTGGGACGGTAAGGGCGATGAGCAGTTCTTC
CASSYDLWDGKGDEQFF
>TRBJ1-3|many|.|TRBV6-5
TGTGCCAGCAGTTACGATCACAGGGTTGGAAACACCATATATTTT
CASSYDHRVGNTIYF
>TRBJ1-1|few|.|TRBV19
TGTGCCAGTAGTTTGGGGCAGTGGAGTGAAGCTTTCTTT
CASSLGQWSEAFF
>TRBJ2-7|few|.|TRBV20-1
TGCAGTGCTGTACAGTCCAGTAGCTCCTACGAGCAGTACTTC
CSAVQSSSSYEQYF
>TRBJ1-1|.|.|TRBV12-3/TRBV12-4
TGTGCCAGCACTCTCCGGGGAGGGCCCACTGAAGCTTTCTTT
CASTLRGGPTEAFF
>TRBJ2-2|many|.|TRBV6-5
TGTGCCAGCAGTTACGGGGGTCCCTCCGGGGAGCTGTTTTTT
CASSYGGPSGELFF
>TRBJ2-7|few|.|TRBV3-1
TGTGCCAGCAGCCAAGAGAACGGGGCACTCTACGAGCAGTACTTC
CASSQENGALYEQYF
>TRBJ2-5|.|.|TRBV7-9
TGTGCCAGCAGCGCCGGGACACAAGAGACCCAGTACTTC
CASSAGTQETQYF
>TRBJ2-3|.|TRBD2|TRBV7-8
TGTGCCAGCAGCATAGGGACTAGCGAGAGCACAGATACGCAGTATTTT
CASSIGTSESTDTQYF
>TRBJ1-1|.|.|TRBV2
TGTGCCAGCAGTGCCCAGCAGAACACTGAAGCTTTCTTT
CASSAQQNTEAFF
>TRBJ2-3|.|.|TRBV11-2
TGTGCCAGCAGCTCCTACAGCACAGATACGCAGTATTTT
CASSSYSTDTQYF
>TRBJ1-5|many|TRBD1|TRBV20-1
TGCAGTGCGACAGAGCCAGGGGGAGGCGGCAATCAGCCCCAGCATTTT
CSATEPGGGGNQPQHF
>TRBJ1-2|many|TRBD1|TRBV6-2/TRBV6-3
TGTGCCAGCAGATCTGAGGACAGGGGGCACGATGGCTACACCTTC
CASRSEDRGHDGYTF
>TRBJ2-1|.|TRBD2|TRBV19
TGTGCCAGTAGTCCACCGGGACTAGCGGGGGAGCAGTTCTTC
CASSPPGLAGEQFF